This T cell receptor beta chain was obtained from a study of memory CD4+ T cells and cytomegalovirus serostatus. Study background: This sample comes from healthy Belgian adults, 8 to 10 CMV seropositive, some 22 seronegative.

Single viable CD3+CD4+CD8-CD45RO+ cells were sorted as the memory CD4+ T cells. Germline assignment: CDR1 MNHEY and CDR2 SVGAGI. Trimming removed 8 bases from V and 5 bases from J, with 12 bases in between. The CDR3 spans 12 residues. This clone has a handful of counts. Study processing details: Out-of-frame sequences were removed, leaving 2,204,828 distinct TCRbeta sequences. Repertoires were generated with immunoSEQ multiplex PCR, while TCRdb's copy carries only in-frame clones and drops some. That table furnishes V, J and clone size, whereas the DNA furnished D and trimming. The data hold approximately 60,000 clones, with 80% to 85% observed a single time.

The sample comprised memory CD4+ T cells from blood. The sequence derives from an adult in good health and CMV-seronegative. This sequence joins TRBV6-5 and TRBJ2-5; tentative D call: TRBD1 (6 bases). CDR3 bases: TGTGCCAGCGGACTTAGGGGGGAGACCCAGTACTTC. This sequence encodes CASGLRGETQYF.